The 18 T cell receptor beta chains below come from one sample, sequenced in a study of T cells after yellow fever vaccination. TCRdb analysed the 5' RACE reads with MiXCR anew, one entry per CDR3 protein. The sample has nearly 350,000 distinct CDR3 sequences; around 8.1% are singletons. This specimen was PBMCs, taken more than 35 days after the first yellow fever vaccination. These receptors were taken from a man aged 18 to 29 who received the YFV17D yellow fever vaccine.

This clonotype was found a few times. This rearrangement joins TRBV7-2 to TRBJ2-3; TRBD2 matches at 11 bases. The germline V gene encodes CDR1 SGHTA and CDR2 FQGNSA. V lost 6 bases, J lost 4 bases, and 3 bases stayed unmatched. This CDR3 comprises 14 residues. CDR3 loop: CASSWTSGSDTQYF. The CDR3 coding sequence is TGTGCCAGCAGTTGGACTAGCGGGTCAGATACGCAGTATTTT.

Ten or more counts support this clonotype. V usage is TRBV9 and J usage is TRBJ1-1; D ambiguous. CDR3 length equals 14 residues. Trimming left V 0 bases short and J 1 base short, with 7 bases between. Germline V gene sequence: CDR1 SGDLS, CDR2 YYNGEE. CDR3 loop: CASSVESTNTEAFF. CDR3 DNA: TGTGCCAGCAGCGTAGAGTCGACGAACACTGAAGCTTTCTTT.

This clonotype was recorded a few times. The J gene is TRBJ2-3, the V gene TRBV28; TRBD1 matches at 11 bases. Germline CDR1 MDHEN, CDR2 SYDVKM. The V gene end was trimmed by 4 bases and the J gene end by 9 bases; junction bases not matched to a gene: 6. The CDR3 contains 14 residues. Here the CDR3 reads CASSSGQGAWTQYF. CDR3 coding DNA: TGTGCCAGCAGTTCTGGACAGGGGGCATGGACGCAGTATTTT.

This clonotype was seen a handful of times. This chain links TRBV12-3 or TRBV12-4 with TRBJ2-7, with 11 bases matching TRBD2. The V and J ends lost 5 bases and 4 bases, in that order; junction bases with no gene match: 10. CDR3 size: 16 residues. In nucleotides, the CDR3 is TGTGCCAGCAGTCCTCCGGGACTAGCGGTGGAATACGAGCAGTACTTC. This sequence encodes CASSPPGLAVEYEQYF.

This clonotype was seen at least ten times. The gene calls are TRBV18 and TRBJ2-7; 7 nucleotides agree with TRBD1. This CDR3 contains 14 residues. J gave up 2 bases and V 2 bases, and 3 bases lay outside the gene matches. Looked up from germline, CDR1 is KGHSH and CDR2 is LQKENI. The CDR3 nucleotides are TGTGCCAGCTCACCAGCCCAGGGGGCCTACGAGCAGTACGTC. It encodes CASSPAQGAYEQYV.

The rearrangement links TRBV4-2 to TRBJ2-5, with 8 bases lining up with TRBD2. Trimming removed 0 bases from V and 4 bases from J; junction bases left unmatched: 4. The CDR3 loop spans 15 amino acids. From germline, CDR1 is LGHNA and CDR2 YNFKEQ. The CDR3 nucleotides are TGTGCCAGCAGCCAAGATTACGGGGGGGCAGAGACCCAGTACTTC. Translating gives CASSQDYGGAETQYF.

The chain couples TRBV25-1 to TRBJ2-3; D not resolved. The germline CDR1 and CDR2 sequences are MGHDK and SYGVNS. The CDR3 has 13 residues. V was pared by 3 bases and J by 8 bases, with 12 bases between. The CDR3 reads CASSDTYPGTQYF. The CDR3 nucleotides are TGTGCCAGCAGTGATACGTACCCCGGTACGCAGTATTTT.

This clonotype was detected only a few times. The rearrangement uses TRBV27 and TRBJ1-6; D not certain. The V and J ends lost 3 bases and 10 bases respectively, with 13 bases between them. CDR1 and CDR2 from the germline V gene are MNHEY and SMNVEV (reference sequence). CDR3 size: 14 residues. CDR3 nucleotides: TGTGCCAGCAGTTTCACAAGCCCTAGCTCACCCCTCCACTTT. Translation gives CASSFTSPSSPLHF.

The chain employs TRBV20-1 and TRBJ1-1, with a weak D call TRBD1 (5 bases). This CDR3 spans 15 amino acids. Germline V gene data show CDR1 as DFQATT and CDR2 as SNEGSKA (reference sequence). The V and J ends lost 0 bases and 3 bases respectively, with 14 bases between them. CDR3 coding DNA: TGCAGTGCTAGAGATCCGCAGGGTTCGTACACTGAAGCTTTCTTT. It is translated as CSARDPQGSYTEAFF.

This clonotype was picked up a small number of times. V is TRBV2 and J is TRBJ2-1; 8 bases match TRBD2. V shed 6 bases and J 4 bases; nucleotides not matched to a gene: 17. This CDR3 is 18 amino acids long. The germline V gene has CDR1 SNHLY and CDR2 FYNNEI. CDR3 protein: CASRVGNSGVLSYNEQFF. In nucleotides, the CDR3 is TGTGCCAGCAGAGTGGGAAATAGCGGGGTTTTATCATACAATGAGCAGTTCTTC.

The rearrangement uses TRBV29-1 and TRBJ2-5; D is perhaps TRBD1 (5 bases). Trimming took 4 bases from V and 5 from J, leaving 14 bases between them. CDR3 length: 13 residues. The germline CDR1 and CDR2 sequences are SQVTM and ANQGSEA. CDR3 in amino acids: CSVASRVSETQYF. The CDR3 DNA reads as TGCAGCGTTGCGAGCAGGGTGTCTGAGACCCAGTACTTC. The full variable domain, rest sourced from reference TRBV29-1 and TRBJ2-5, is SAVISQKPSRDICQRGTSLTIQCQVDSQVTMMFWYRQQPGQSLTLIATANQGSEATYESGFVIDKFPISRPNLTFSTLTVSNMSPEDSSIYLCSVASRVSETQYFGPGTRLLVL.

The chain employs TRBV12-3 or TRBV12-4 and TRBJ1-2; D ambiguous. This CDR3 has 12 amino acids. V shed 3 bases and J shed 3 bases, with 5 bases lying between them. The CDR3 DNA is TGTGCCAGCAGTTTCAGTTACTATGGCTACACCTTC. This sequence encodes CASSFSYYGYTF.

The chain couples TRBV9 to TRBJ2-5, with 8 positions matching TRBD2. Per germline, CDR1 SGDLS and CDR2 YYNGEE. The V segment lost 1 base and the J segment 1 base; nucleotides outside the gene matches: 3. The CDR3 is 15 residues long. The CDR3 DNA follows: TGTGCCAGCAGCGTAACGGGACTAGTCCAAGAGACCCAGTACTTC. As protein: CASSVTGLVQETQYF.

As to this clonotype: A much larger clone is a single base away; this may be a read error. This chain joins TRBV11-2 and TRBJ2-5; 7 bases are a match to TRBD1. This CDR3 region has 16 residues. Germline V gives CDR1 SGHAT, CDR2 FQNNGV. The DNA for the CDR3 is TGTGCCAGCAGCTTCCCGGACAGGCGCTACCAAGAGACCCAGCACTTC. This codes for CASSFPDRRYQETQHF.

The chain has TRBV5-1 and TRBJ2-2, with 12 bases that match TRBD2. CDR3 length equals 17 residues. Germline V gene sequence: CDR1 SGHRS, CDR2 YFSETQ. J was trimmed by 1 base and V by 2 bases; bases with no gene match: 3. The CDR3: CASSLTTSGGNTGELFF. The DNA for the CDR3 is TGCGCCAGCAGCTTAACGACTAGCGGGGGGAACACCGGGGAGCTGTTTTTT.

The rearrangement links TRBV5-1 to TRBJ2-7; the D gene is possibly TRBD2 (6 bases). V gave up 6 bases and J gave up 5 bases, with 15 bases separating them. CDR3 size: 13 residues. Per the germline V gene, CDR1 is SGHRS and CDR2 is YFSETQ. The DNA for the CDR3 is TGCGCCAGCACAGGAGGGGAACCCCACGAGCAGTACTTC. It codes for CASTGGEPHEQYF.

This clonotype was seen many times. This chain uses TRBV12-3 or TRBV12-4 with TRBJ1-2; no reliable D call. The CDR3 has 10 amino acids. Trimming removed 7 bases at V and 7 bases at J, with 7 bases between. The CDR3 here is CASKRGGYTF. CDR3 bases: TGTGCCAGCAAACGGGGTGGCTACACCTTC.

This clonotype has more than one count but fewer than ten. Here the CDR3 reads CASSSQGVEAFF. The CDR3 DNA is TGCGCCAGCAGCTCTCAAGGGGTTGAAGCTTTCTTT. V is TRBV5-1 and J is TRBJ1-1; tentatively, D is TRBD1 (5 bases). Trimming pared 3 bases from V and 7 bases from J, leaving 10 bases between. Looked up from germline, CDR1 is SGHRS and CDR2 is YFSETQ. CDR3 length: 12 amino acids.